This record concerns one T cell receptor (beta chain) sequence. Antigen unknown. The source of the sample is a study of CXCR3-negative and CXCR3-positive naive CD8 T cells. The study, taken as a whole, reports: The study found more hydrophobic TRB CDR3s in CXCR3-positive naive cells than in CXCR3-negative naive cells. Similar TRBV-TRBJ usage characterized naive CXCR3-negative and CXCR3-positive cells; memory cells differed. Each naive subset displayed comparably high diversity, whereas memory CD8+ cells displayed much lower diversity.

Every CD8+ T cell subset underwent triplicate sorting at some 300,000 cells apiece. Germline V lookup: CDR1 SGHTA, CDR2 FQGTGA. The CDR3 runs 16 residues. Through 5' RACE with UMI labels, the TRB cDNA libraries were prepared. Each CDR3 protein gets one entry in TCRdb, which reprocessed the 5' RACE reads and gives no DNA. Across tens of thousands of distinct CDR3 sequences, the top ten clones capture approximately 0.74% of the sample. The gene calls are TRBV7-3 and TRBJ2-2; the D gene TCRdb calls, TRBD1, cannot be checked with no DNA. Sequenced material: naive CXCR3+ CD8+ T cells from blood. Subset in this sample: CD45RO-CCR7+CD27+CD95- naive CD8+ T cells expressing CXCR3 (TNR3+). This TCR came from a human donor in good health. Some clones in this sample may be carry-over from other donors' samples. This chain's CDR3 is CASSSADRGRSGELFF.